This paragraph covers one T cell receptor beta chain sequence. Its antigen is currently unknown. The source of the sample is a study of T cell responses to AZD1222 COVID-19 vaccine. Study-wide results and limits: White British people made up most donors, females outnumbered males, and clonal diversity was possibly underestimated.

Sequencing used immunoSEQ multiplex PCR; TCRdb keeps in-frame clones, though not all of them. The sample records about 150,000 clones, approximately 90% being singletons. Germline values: CDR1 MNHEY, CDR2 SVGAGI. Trimming took 0 bases from V and 0 from J; bases not matched to a gene: 2. The CDR3 covers 15 residues. V is TRBV6-5 and J is TRBJ2-7, with 7 bases aligning to TRBD2. Here the sequenced sample was peripheral blood, taken on day 0 of AZD1222 vaccination. The source is an adult in good health. CDR3 loop: CASSYSWGGSYEQYF. CDR3 nucleotide sequence: TGTGCCAGCAGTTACTCATGGGGGGGCTCCTACGAGCAGTACTTC.